These 5 T cell receptor beta chains came from one sample sequenced in a study of blood T cells in healthy people across ages. Together with a sample-barcoded 5' primer, a J-beta primer mix was included in a second PCR lasting about 7 to 11 cycles. TCRdb re-called the 5' RACE reads with MiXCR, one entry per CDR3 protein. The sample carries around 1,700,000 distinct CDR3 sequences, 28% recorded once. Sequenced: blood. These receptors were obtained from a woman in her 30s in good health.

This chain connects TRBV6-5 to TRBJ1-1; unclear D gene. The CDR3 has 13 residues. The ends were cut back, 2 bases at V and 6 bases at J, with 10 bases in the middle. CDR1 MNHEY and CDR2 SVGAGI come from the germline V gene. The CDR3 sequence is CASSYEVLAEAFF. CDR3 in DNA: TGTGCCAGCAGTTACGAGGTTCTCGCTGAAGCTTTCTTT.

The rearrangement links TRBV2 to TRBJ2-2; D unclear. The CDR3 length is 14 residues. Germline CDR1 and CDR2: SNHLY and FYNNEI. Trimming took off 1 base at V and 7 bases at J, with 10 bases between the two ends. The CDR3 sequence: CASSEEAPGGELFF. The CDR3, as DNA: TGTGCCAGCAGTGAAGAGGCTCCTGGCGGGGAGCTGTTTTTT.

This clonotype appeared many times. This chain connects TRBV12-3 or TRBV12-4 to TRBJ2-7; tentatively, D is TRBD1 (5 bases). V gave up 5 bases and J gave up 6 bases, with 14 bases separating them. This CDR3 is built from 13 residues. The CDR3 spells CASSPRTSGEQYF. The DNA for the CDR3 is TGTGCCAGCAGTCCTCGGACAAGTGGCGAGCAGTACTTC.

V is TRBV3-1 and J is TRBJ2-1; 11 nucleotides line up with TRBD1. V lost 4 bases and J lost 9; bases outside the gene matches: 11. Germline loops: CDR1 LGHDT, CDR2 YNNKEL (reference sequence). The length of the CDR3 is 16 residues. CDR3 DNA sequence: TGTGCCAGCAGCCCCTTCGGACAGGGGGCCGGTAGTGAGCAGTTCTTC. This gives the protein CASSPFGQGAGSEQFF.

The rearrangement links TRBV30 to TRBJ2-1, with D possibly called TRBD1 or TRBD2 (5 bases each). Trimming stripped 0 bases from V and 2 bases from J, with 14 bases between. Germline V gene data show CDR1 as GTSNPN and CDR2 as SVGIG (reference sequence). The CDR3 sequence is 16 residues long. For the CDR3, the DNA is TGTGCCTGGAGTGTATGGGGTTGGGACGCCTACAATGAGCAGTTCTTC. This gives the protein CAWSVWGWDAYNEQFF.